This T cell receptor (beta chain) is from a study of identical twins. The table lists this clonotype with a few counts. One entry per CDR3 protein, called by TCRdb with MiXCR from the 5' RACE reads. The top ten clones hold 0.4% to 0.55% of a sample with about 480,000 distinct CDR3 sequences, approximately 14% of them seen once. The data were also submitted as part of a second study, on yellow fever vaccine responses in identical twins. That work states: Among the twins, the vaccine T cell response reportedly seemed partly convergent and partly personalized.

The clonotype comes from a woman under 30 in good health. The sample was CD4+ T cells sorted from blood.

The CDR3 DNA is TGCGCCAGCAGCTTGAACGCGGGGGAAGCCTACGAGCAGTACTTC. The encoded protein is CASSLNAGEAYEQYF. The chain links TRBV5-1 to TRBJ2-7; 7 bases agree with TRBD2. The length of the CDR3 is 15 residues. Germline CDR1 SGHRS, CDR2 YFSETQ. The V segment lost 1 base and the J segment 2 bases; nucleotides outside the gene matches: 6.